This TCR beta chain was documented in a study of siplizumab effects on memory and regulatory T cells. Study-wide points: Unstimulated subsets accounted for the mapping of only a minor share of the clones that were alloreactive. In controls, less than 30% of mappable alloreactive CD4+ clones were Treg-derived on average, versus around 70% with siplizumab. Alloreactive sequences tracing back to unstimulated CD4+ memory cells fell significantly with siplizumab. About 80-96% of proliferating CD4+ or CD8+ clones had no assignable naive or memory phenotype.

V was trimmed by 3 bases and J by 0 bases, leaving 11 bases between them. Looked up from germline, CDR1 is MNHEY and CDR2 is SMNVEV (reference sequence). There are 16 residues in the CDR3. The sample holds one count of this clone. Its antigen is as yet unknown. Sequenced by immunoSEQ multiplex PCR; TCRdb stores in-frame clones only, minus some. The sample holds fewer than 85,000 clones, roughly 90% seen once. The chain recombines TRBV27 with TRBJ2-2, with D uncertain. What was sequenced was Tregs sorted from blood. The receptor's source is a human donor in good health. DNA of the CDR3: TGTGCCAGCAGTTTTCGACGGATAGCGAACACCGGGGAGCTGTTTTTT. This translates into CASSFRRIANTGELFF.